This TCR beta chain came from a study of T cell responses to AZD1222 COVID-19 vaccine. General study points: Unmutated regions of variants are reportedly targeted by nearly half of spike-specific TCRs. Researchers report vaccine-associated CD4 TCRs spanning spike, with dominance at 160-218 and 743-854. Donors were largely white British and mainly female; clonal diversity was possibly underestimated.

Measured with immunoSEQ multiplex PCR; TCRdb has only the in-frame clones, and not every one. Of 150,000 to 200,000 clones listed, just over 90% are singletons. On this clone: The antigen remains unidentified.

This sequence was found in an adult who received the AZD1222 COVID-19 vaccine. The specimen comprised peripheral blood, sampled 28 days after the second AZD1222 dose.

CDR3 sequence reads: CASSLGTRLSTDTQYF. In DNA form, the CDR3 reads TGCGCCAGCAGCTTGGGGACTAGACTTAGCACAGATACGCAGTATTTT. The V and J genes are TRBV5-1 and TRBJ2-3; 7 bases are a match to TRBD2. Per germline, CDR1 SGHRS and CDR2 YFSETQ. The CDR3 contains 16 residues. Germline trimming cut 0 bases from V and 0 bases from J; bases unmatched to any gene: 4.